The following is a T cell receptor beta chain sequence with its context. The data were obtained in a study of early T cells in non-severe SARS-CoV-2 infection. About the study: The chains were unpaired, and the sequenced material was bulk RNA from unsorted whole blood.

Unique molecular identifiers (one per individual cDNA molecule) were attached. Each CDR3 protein is one row after TCRdb ran MiXCR on the 5' RACE reads. The data show 50,000 to 60,000 distinct CDR3 sequences, about 11% seen once. V gave up 0 bases and J gave up 8 bases, with 4 bases separating them. The CDR3 totals 12 residues. V is TRBV12-3 or TRBV12-4 and J is TRBJ1-4; D not certain. This sequence was found in an adult who was a healthcare worker with PCR-confirmed SARS-CoV-2 infection or an uninfected control (not recorded which). Source material: whole blood. CDR3 nucleotide sequence: TGTGCCAGCAGTTTAGCGCTGGAAAAACTGTTTTTT. Protein: CASSLALEKLFF.